One T cell receptor (beta chain) is described in this entry. This sample stems from a study of blood T cell repertoires in COVID-19. Study summary: In each case, the material was cDNA or gDNA derived from T cells, B-cell-depleted T cells, or PBMCs.

Original data processing: Reference gene primer amplification yielded estimated nucleated cell counts. Sequenced by immunoSEQ multiplex PCR; TCRdb stores in-frame clones only, minus some. D and trimming come from the DNA, and the V and J calls and clone size come from that table. The sample records around 150,000 clones, just over 85% being singletons. This TCR came from a man aged 65 to 79 with acute or convalescent COVID-19. The sequencing input was peripheral blood.

The CDR3 region has the DNA TGCGCCAGCAGCCAAGATCGGCACAGGGCCTACGAGCAGTACTTC. Amino acid sequence: CASSQDRHRAYEQYF. The V call is TRBV4-3, the J call TRBJ2-7; maybe TRBD1 (6 bases). The V end was cut by 0 bases, the J end by 2 bases, with 11 bases between. The CDR3 sequence is 15 residues long. The germline V gene encodes CDR1 LGHNA and CDR2 YSLEER.